This is a list of T cell receptor beta chains from one sample in a study of T-cell memory formation after mild COVID-19. TCRdb re-derived calls from the 5' RACE reads in MiXCR, one entry per CDR3 protein. Here the sample spans about 470,000 distinct CDR3 sequences, 20% to 25% being singletons. Sequencing was carried out using PBMCs or a T cell subset sorted from them (not recorded which). All receptors come from an adult woman who had mild COVID-19 (a few samples of this study predate the infection). Cell type and time point are not known. CDR3s include the opening cysteine and the closing phenylalanine or tryptophan. Part of the rows lack a size; the others show once, few, many or a class for expanded clones.

len: 17; abundance: few; v_gene: TRBV4-1; CDR3aa: CASSQVEGTVDNYGYTF
len: 13; abundance: NA; v_gene: TRBV19; CDR3aa: CASSMWGPDTQYF
len: 16; abundance: few; v_gene: TRBV5-6; CDR3aa: CASSPTYGSRAYEQYF
len: 17; abundance: few; v_gene: TRBV5-1; CDR3aa: CASSLTATGGRPDTQYF
len: 11; abundance: NA; v_gene: TRBV24-1; CDR3aa: CATQSLDEQFF
len: 13; abundance: many; v_gene: TRBV7-2; CDR3aa: CASSLALPDTQYF
len: 14; abundance: NA; v_gene: TRBV11-2; CDR3aa: CASSLALQGETQYF
len: 16; abundance: NA; v_gene: TRBV5-6; CDR3aa: CASSLEGVVYNSPLHF
len: 15; abundance: NA; v_gene: TRBV6-5; CDR3aa: CASKFGSSGANVLTF
len: 12; abundance: few; v_gene: TRBV7-9; CDR3aa: CASSLTAGGYTF
len: 13; abundance: few; v_gene: TRBV29-1; CDR3aa: CSVQRRPYNEQFF
len: 15; abundance: NA; v_gene: TRBV6-2/TRBV6-3; CDR3aa: CASSDRGVGNQPQHF
len: 15; abundance: NA; v_gene: TRBV6-5; CDR3aa: CASRYVDNEGYEQYF
len: 17; abundance: NA; v_gene: TRBV6-1; CDR3aa: CASRTRTATEPTDTQYF
len: 11; abundance: NA; v_gene: TRBV29-1; CDR3aa: CSVEVDGGYTF
len: 15; abundance: few; v_gene: TRBV4-3; CDR3aa: CASSQVPGAGYEQYF
len: 13; abundance: few; v_gene: TRBV4-1; CDR3aa: CASSLDGSNEQFF
len: 13; abundance: few; v_gene: TRBV5-1; CDR3aa: CASSLEEGPEQYF
len: 13; abundance: NA; v_gene: TRBV6-5; CDR3aa: CASMRQGVGEAFF
len: 15; abundance: few; v_gene: TRBV7-3; CDR3aa: CASSPTGTAKNIQYF
len: 13; abundance: NA; v_gene: TRBV24-1; CDR3aa: CATSAWGTGELFF
len: 20; abundance: few; v_gene: TRBV5-1; CDR3aa: CASSLALGMHRDSPSYEQYF
len: 15; abundance: NA; v_gene: TRBV20-1; CDR3aa: CSARDVRQGGTEAFF
len: 13; abundance: NA; v_gene: TRBV29-1; CDR3aa: CSVAHSGRETQYF
len: 14; abundance: few; v_gene: TRBV20-1; CDR3aa: CSARAVQGNTEAFF
len: 18; abundance: NA; v_gene: TRBV7-2; CDR3aa: CASSLGGGASGRWNEQFF
len: 19; abundance: few; v_gene: TRBV5-5; CDR3aa: CASSQIWDVTPTGEETQYF
len: 14; abundance: few; v_gene: TRBV12-3/TRBV12-4; CDR3aa: CASSLNGAGNTIYF
len: 14; abundance: NA; v_gene: TRBV7-6; CDR3aa: CASSPRVVSYEQYF
len: 16; abundance: NA; v_gene: TRBV6-2/TRBV6-3; CDR3aa: CASSYSLQVNTDTQYF
len: 17; abundance: NA; v_gene: TRBV5-1; CDR3aa: CASSLTPNLVGADTQYF
len: 14; abundance: few; v_gene: TRBV7-9; CDR3aa: CASSLPGITYEQYF
len: 14; abundance: NA; v_gene: TRBV19; CDR3aa: CASKTGPASDTQYF
len: 14; abundance: NA; v_gene: TRBV13; CDR3aa: CASSLGSSAGELFF
len: 16; abundance: many; v_gene: TRBV24-1; CDR3aa: CATSAPDSSSYNEQFF
len: 18; abundance: once; v_gene: TRBV2; CDR3aa: CASSEASGTSGEKNIQYF
len: 14; abundance: NA; v_gene: TRBV5-1; CDR3aa: CASRGRALSDITFF
len: 15; abundance: NA; v_gene: TRBV5-1; CDR3aa: CASSLSASGTGELFF
len: 15; abundance: NA; v_gene: TRBV3-1; CDR3aa: CASSLGRFSNQPQHF
len: 13; abundance: NA; v_gene: TRBV12-3/TRBV12-4; CDR3aa: CASSHGQGYGYTF
len: 13; abundance: NA; v_gene: TRBV12-3/TRBV12-4; CDR3aa: CASSRLALGEQYF
len: 16; abundance: NA; v_gene: TRBV11-1; CDR3aa: CASSEAGGRGNQPQHF
len: 15; abundance: few; v_gene: TRBV4-1; CDR3aa: CASSISPAGANVLTF
len: 15; abundance: few; v_gene: TRBV20-1; CDR3aa: CSANLDRAVTDTQYF
len: 15; abundance: NA; v_gene: TRBV15; CDR3aa: CATSTRGQGWDEQFF
len: 13; abundance: NA; v_gene: TRBV29-1; CDR3aa: CSGDRGPGYGYTF
len: 13; abundance: few; v_gene: TRBV5-1; CDR3aa: CASGPTGPGEAFF
len: 16; abundance: few; v_gene: TRBV5-1; CDR3aa: CASSLVGTSGTDTQYF
len: 13; abundance: NA; v_gene: TRBV12-3/TRBV12-4; CDR3aa: CASSYPGDREAFF
len: 12; abundance: NA; v_gene: TRBV6-5; CDR3aa: CASLSGSREQYF
len: 15; abundance: NA; v_gene: TRBV7-9; CDR3aa: CASSLGAGAGTEAFF
len: 15; abundance: NA; v_gene: TRBV10-3; CDR3aa: CAISEAVAGIYEQYF
len: 15; abundance: few; v_gene: TRBV12-3/TRBV12-4; CDR3aa: CASRRLAGLADTQYF